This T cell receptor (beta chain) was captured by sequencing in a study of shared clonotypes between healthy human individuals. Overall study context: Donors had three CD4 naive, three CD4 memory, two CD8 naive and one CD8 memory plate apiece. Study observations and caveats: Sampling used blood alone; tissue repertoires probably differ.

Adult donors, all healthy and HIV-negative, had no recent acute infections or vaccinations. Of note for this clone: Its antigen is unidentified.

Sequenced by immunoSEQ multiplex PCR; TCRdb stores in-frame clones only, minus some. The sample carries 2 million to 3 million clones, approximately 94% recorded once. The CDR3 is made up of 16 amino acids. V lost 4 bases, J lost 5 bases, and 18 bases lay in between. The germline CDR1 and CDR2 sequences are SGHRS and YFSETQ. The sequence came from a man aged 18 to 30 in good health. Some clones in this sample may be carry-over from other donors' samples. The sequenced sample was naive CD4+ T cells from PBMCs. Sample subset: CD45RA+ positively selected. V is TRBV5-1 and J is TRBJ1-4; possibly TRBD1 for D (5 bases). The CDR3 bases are TGCGCCAGCAGCCCGCAAGCAGGGACGGGAAATGAAAAACTGTTTTTT. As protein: CASSPQAGTGNEKLFF.